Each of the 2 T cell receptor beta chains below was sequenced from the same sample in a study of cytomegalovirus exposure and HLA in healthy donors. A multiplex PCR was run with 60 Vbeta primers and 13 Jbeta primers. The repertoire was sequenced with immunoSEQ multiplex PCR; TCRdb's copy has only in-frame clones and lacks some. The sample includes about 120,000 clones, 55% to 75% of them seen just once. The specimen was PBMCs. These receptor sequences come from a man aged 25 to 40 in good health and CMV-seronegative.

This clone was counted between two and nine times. CDR3 nucleotides: TGTGCCAGTAGTATCGCTGCGACAGGAAACTATGGCTACACCTTC. This translates into CASSIAATGNYGYTF. This chain joins TRBV19 and TRBJ1-2; tentative D call: TRBD1 (6 bases). V dropped 3 bases and J dropped 2 bases, with 13 bases sitting between them. The germline V gene has CDR1 LNHDA and CDR2 SQIVND (reference sequence). The CDR3 is made up of 15 amino acids.

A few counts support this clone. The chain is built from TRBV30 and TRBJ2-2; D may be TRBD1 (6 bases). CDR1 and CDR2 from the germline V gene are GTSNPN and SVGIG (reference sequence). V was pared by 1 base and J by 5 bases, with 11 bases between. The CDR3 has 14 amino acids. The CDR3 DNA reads TGTGCCTGGAGTGCCTGGGGGCCAACCGGGGAGCTGTTTTTT. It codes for CAWSAWGPTGELFF.